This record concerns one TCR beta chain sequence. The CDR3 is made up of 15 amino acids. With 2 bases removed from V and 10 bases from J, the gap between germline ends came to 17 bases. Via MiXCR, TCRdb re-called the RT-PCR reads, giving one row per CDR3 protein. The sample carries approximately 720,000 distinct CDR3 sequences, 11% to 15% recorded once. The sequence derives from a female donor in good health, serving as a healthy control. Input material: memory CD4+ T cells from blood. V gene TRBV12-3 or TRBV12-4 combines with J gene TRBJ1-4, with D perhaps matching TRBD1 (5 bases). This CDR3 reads CASSLLGAASGKLFF. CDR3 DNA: TGTGCCAGCAGTTTACTCGGGGCAGCCTCCGGAAAACTGTTTTTT.